One and the same sample provided the 29 T cell receptor beta chains below, sequenced in a study of blood T cell repertoires in COVID-19 (dated by TCRdb to the early 2020s). Library method: the immunoSEQ multiplex PCR assay. TCRdb took over this immuneACCESS table, retaining in-frame rearrangements with V and J assigned. Such tables are incomplete; in checked studies, under half of the missing clones stem from an unresolved V gene, and the remainder is unexplained. Here the sample has more than 200,000 clones; just under 90% occur a single time. 3.5% to 4% of the sample comes from the top ten. The sample taken for sequencing was PBMCs or T cells enriched from blood (not recorded which). These receptors all stem from a young woman with acute COVID-19.

The chain couples TRBV28 to TRBJ2-1; 11 bases are a match to TRBD2. The CDR3 runs to 14 residues. V was clipped by 7 bases and J by 4 bases; unmatched bases: 3. Germline CDR1 and CDR2: MDHEN and SYDVKM. In nucleotides, the CDR3 is TGTGCCAGCATTAGCGGGGGGGGGTACAATGAGCAGTTCTTC. Protein product: CASISGGGYNEQFF. Drawing the rest from reference TRBV28 and TRBJ2-1, the complete variable domain is DVKVTQSSRYLVKRTGEKVFLECVQDMDHENMFWYRQDPGLGLRLIYFSYDVKMKEKGDIPEGYSVSREKKERFSLILESASTNQTSMYLCASISGGGYNEQFFGPGTRLTVL.

The genes are TRBV28 and TRBJ1-5; D possibly corresponds to TRBD1 (6 bases). The CDR3 extends over 17 amino acids. V lost 6 bases, J lost 3 bases, and 21 bases lay in between. The germline CDR1 and CDR2 sequences are MDHEN and SYDVKM. The CDR3 is CASSLGLGAVSNQPQHF. In DNA, the CDR3 is TGTGCCAGCAGCCTCGGATTGGGGGCTGTTTCCAATCAGCCCCAGCATTTT.

The gene calls are TRBV6-5 and TRBJ1-6; D not certain. In germline, CDR1 is MNHEY, CDR2 SVGAGI. The CDR3 runs 14 residues. V was pared by 0 bases and J by 7 bases, with 7 bases between. Written as DNA, the CDR3 is TGTGCCAGCAGTTACTCATCAGGAAATTCACCCCTCCACTTT. This gives the protein CASSYSSGNSPLHF.

The chain recombines TRBV11-2 with TRBJ2-2, with D possibly TRBD1 on 6 matching bases. The CDR3 has 15 residues. V was trimmed by 5 bases and J by 0 bases, leaving 10 bases between them. Germline loops: CDR1 SGHAT, CDR2 FQNNGV. CDR3 protein: CASSRTGSNTGELFF. DNA for the CDR3: TGTGCCAGCAGCCGCACAGGGTCGAACACCGGGGAGCTGTTTTTT.

The chain combines TRBV21-1 with TRBJ2-7; the table names TRBD2, a call not compared with the DNA. TRBV21-1 is classified as a pseudogene. CDR3 length equals 16 residues. The CDR3 sequence is CASSKADQSGVYEQYF. For the CDR3, the DNA is TGTGCCAGCAGCAAAGCAGACCAGTCGGGTGTATACGAGCAGTACTTC.

This sequence joins TRBV7-9 and TRBJ1-1; D is possibly TRBD1 (6 bases). The CDR3 spans 12 residues. Between the trimmed V and J ends, which lost 7 bases and 4 bases, there was a span of 10 bases. Germline CDR1 and CDR2: SEHNR and FQNEAQ (reference sequence). CDR3 in amino acids: CASNEGGTEAFF. CDR3 coding DNA: TGTGCCAGCAACGAAGGGGGCACTGAAGCTTTCTTT.

Ten or more counts support this clone. The rearrangement uses TRBV6-1 and TRBJ2-7, with D perhaps TRBD2 (6 bases). The V and J ends lost 2 bases and 6 bases respectively, with 20 bases between them. Germline values: CDR1 MNHNS, CDR2 SASEGT. The CDR3 extends over 16 amino acids. CDR3 region: CASSETRHSGRGEQYF. CDR3 coding DNA: TGTGCCAGCAGTGAAACGAGGCATAGCGGACGTGGCGAGCAGTACTTC.

CDR3: CASSQDPRATDTQYF. The CDR3, as DNA: TGCGCCAGCAGCCAAGATCCGCGGGCCACAGATACGCAGTATTTT. This rearrangement joins TRBV4-3 to TRBJ2-3, with D possibly being TRBD2 (5 bases). The germline gives CDR1 LGHNA, CDR2 YSLEER. V was trimmed by 0 bases and J by 2 bases, leaving 9 bases between them. CDR3 length: 15 amino acids.

This clone was recorded only once. In DNA, the CDR3 is TGTGCCAGCAGTTTGACAGGGGATTATCAGCCCCAGCATTTT. It yields the protein CASSLTGDYQPQHF. The chain couples TRBV28 to TRBJ1-5, with 8 bases that match TRBD1. The CDR3 is 14 residues long. Germline-derived CDR1 and CDR2 are MDHEN and SYDVKM. Trimming cost V 3 bases and J 5 bases; bases outside gene matches: 3.

V is TRBV7-2 and J is TRBJ1-2; D is perhaps TRBD1 (5 bases). The CDR3 is made up of 15 amino acids. V lost 5 bases and J 4 bases, leaving 17 bases between the germline ends. The germline V gene encodes CDR1 SGHTA and CDR2 FQGNSA. The CDR3 is CASSGEQGLGYGYTF. For the CDR3, the DNA is TGTGCCAGCAGCGGAGAGCAGGGTTTGGGCTATGGCTACACCTTC.

The chain recombines TRBV7-2 with TRBJ2-1; 9 nucleotides match TRBD2. This CDR3 is built from 15 residues. Germline-derived CDR1 and CDR2 are SGHTA and FQGNSA. J was trimmed by 2 bases and V by 1 base; bases with no gene match: 0. CDR3 in amino acids: CASSLGGGAYNEQFF. CDR3 DNA: TGTGCCAGCAGCTTAGGCGGGGGGGCCTACAATGAGCAGTTCTTC.

This clone appeared once. The chain links TRBV5-1 to TRBJ2-2; unclear D gene. CDR1 and CDR2 from the germline V gene are SGHRS and YFSETQ. The CDR3 is 13 residues long. V lost 4 bases to trimming and J lost 5 bases, with 9 bases between them. CDR3 region: CASSPPNTGELFF. In nucleotides, the CDR3 is TGCGCCAGCAGCCCCCCAAATACCGGGGAGCTGTTTTTT.

The chain employs TRBV4-3 and TRBJ1-6; TRBD1 matches 9 bases. CDR1 is LGHNA and CDR2 is YSLEER in the germline V gene. The CDR3 runs to 16 residues. The V gene end was trimmed by 8 bases and the J gene end by 14 bases; junction bases not matched to a gene: 19. The chain's CDR3 is CASSLNRPGQGFTLHF. The CDR3, as DNA: TGCGCCAGCTCCCTAAACCGTCCGGGACAGGGCTTCACCCTCCACTTT.

The sample holds one count of this clone. This sequence joins TRBV21-1 and TRBJ1-6. TRBV21-1 is a recognized pseudogene. CDR3 length equals 14 residues. CDR3 loop: CASSTRVLNSPLHF. The CDR3 DNA reads TGTGCCAGCAGCACCCGGGTCCTAAATTCACCCCTCCACTTT.

The V call is TRBV19, the J call TRBJ1-1; 8 nucleotides line up with TRBD1. Germline loops: CDR1 LNHDA, CDR2 SQIVND (reference sequence). The CDR3 has 14 amino acids. V lost 5 bases and J lost 4; bases outside the gene matches: 6. The CDR3 loop reads CASSPRQGSTEAFF. The CDR3 DNA sequence: TGTGCCAGTAGTCCTCGACAGGGGAGCACTGAAGCTTTCTTT.

The chain employs TRBV29-1 and TRBJ1-4; no firm D call. Trimming left V 3 bases short and J 8 bases short, with 10 bases between. The CDR3 loop spans 12 amino acids. Germline V gene lookup returns CDR1 SQVTM and CDR2 ANQGSEA. As DNA, the CDR3 is TGCAGCGTTGAGGACTGGGCCGAAAAACTGTTTTTT. Amino acids: CSVEDWAEKLFF.

This chain connects TRBV4-3 to TRBJ1-1; D uncertain. CDR1 LGHNA and CDR2 YSLEER come from the germline V gene. This CDR3 comprises 13 residues. Trimming pared 3 bases from V and 4 bases from J, leaving 9 bases between. CDR3 bases: TGCGCCAGCAGCCAGATTGAGGCCACTGAAGCTTTCTTT. Protein sequence: CASSQIEATEAFF.

The chain carries TRBV19 and TRBJ1-5; a possible D gene is TRBD1 (5 bases). The germline V gene encodes CDR1 LNHDA and CDR2 SQIVND (reference sequence). With 3 bases removed from V and 2 bases from J, the gap between germline ends came to 11 bases. The CDR3 is 15 amino acids. CDR3 coding DNA: TGTGCCAGTAGTATGGGCAGGGTAGGCAATCAGCCCCAGCATTTT. This translates into CASSMGRVGNQPQHF.

The rearrangement joins TRBV6-2 or TRBV6-3 to TRBJ2-5; D is ambiguous. Trimming left V 5 bases short and J 4 bases short, with 5 bases between. The CDR3 extends over 11 amino acids. Germline assignment: CDR1 MNHEY and CDR2 SVGEGT. Here the CDR3 DNA reads TGTGCCAGCAGTCCCGGAGAGACCCAGTACTTC. It translates to CASSPGETQYF.

V usage is TRBV6-2 or TRBV6-3 and J usage is TRBJ1-3, with 8 bases matching TRBD1. Germline CDR1 MNHEY, CDR2 SVGEGT. With 2 bases clipped from V and 1 base from J, the junction kept 13 bases outside the gene matches. The CDR3 length is 19 residues. This CDR3 is CASSYILFGQGESGNTIYF. The CDR3 DNA sequence: TGTGCCAGCAGTTACATACTCTTCGGACAGGGAGAATCTGGAAACACCATATATTTT.

The rearrangement uses TRBV15 and TRBJ1-5; 7 positions match TRBD1. V gave up 3 bases and J gave up 7 bases; unmatched junction bases: 12. Germline values: CDR1 LNHNV, CDR2 YYDKDF (reference sequence). The CDR3 totals 16 residues. CDR3 residues: CATSRDPDRARQPQHF. CDR3 DNA sequence: TGTGCCACCAGCAGGGACCCTGACAGGGCACGCCAGCCCCAGCATTTT.

The CDR3 loop reads CASSASQDGYTF. The CDR3 DNA is TGTGCCAGCAGCGCGTCTCAGGATGGCTACACCTTC. The genes are TRBV7-2 and TRBJ1-2; D is unclear. Trimming took 5 bases from V and 6 from J, leaving 10 bases between them. In germline, CDR1 is SGHTA, CDR2 FQGNSA. CDR3 length: 12 residues.

The chain is built from TRBV11-2 and TRBJ1-6; no definite D call. CDR1 SGHAT and CDR2 FQNNGV come from the germline V gene. V was clipped by 7 bases and J by 8 bases, with 18 bases between them. This CDR3 spans 15 amino acids. In DNA form, the CDR3 reads TGTGCCAGCACTTGGACCGACATGGACTATTCACCCCTCCACTTT. This codes for CASTWTDMDYSPLHF.

The V call is TRBV14, the J call TRBJ1-2, with 7 bases aligning to TRBD1. Per germline, CDR1 SGHDN and CDR2 FVKESK. Unmatched junction bases numbered 7, after V lost 3 bases and J lost 3 bases. The CDR3 totals 15 residues. The CDR3 sequence: CASSQDRQSYYGYTF. The DNA for the CDR3 is TGTGCCAGCAGCCAGGACAGGCAATCCTACTATGGCTACACCTTC.

The chain uses TRBV10-3 and TRBJ2-7; 8 bases are a match to TRBD1. Per germline, CDR1 ENHRY and CDR2 SYGVKD. This CDR3 has 14 residues. With 5 bases clipped from V and 4 bases from J, the junction kept 7 bases outside the gene matches. The CDR3 sequence is CAISTPGQVYEQYF. DNA of the CDR3: TGTGCCATCAGTACCCCGGGACAGGTATACGAGCAGTACTTC.

The chain uses TRBV5-4 and TRBJ2-7, with 9 nucleotides matching TRBD1. This CDR3 spans 12 amino acids. J was trimmed by 6 bases and V by 4 bases; bases with no gene match: 2. Germline V gene data show CDR1 as SGHNT and CDR2 as YYREEE (reference sequence). The CDR3 sequence is CASSRTGAEQYF. CDR3 DNA sequence: TGTGCCAGCAGCCGGACAGGGGCCGAGCAGTACTTC.

The chain is built from TRBV6-5 and TRBJ1-1, with TRBD1 matching over 7 bases. Germline values: CDR1 MNHEY, CDR2 SVGAGI. V shed 6 bases and J 4 bases; nucleotides not matched to a gene: 8. This CDR3 contains 14 residues. This CDR3 is CASSVYRGGTEAFF. In DNA, the CDR3 is TGTGCCAGCAGCGTGTACAGGGGCGGCACTGAAGCTTTCTTT.

The chain is built from TRBV11-2 and TRBJ2-1, with D possibly matching TRBD1 (5 bases). The germline CDR1 and CDR2 sequences are SGHAT and FQNNGV. Deletions cut 1 base from V and 9 bases from J, with 13 bases between. The CDR3 spans 14 residues. The CDR3 DNA is TGTGCCAGCAGCTTAGGACCCACAGGAACTGAGCAGTTCTTC. It codes for CASSLGPTGTEQFF.

The chain links TRBV4-3 to TRBJ2-7; weak D call: TRBD1 (5 bases). V lost 7 bases and J 2 bases, leaving 18 bases between the germline ends. CDR3 length equals 15 residues. Germline assignment: CDR1 LGHNA and CDR2 YSLEER. Written as DNA, the CDR3 is TGCGCCAGCAATTGGGGCTATCCCGGCCCCTACGAGCAGTACTTC. This gives the protein CASNWGYPGPYEQYF.